This T cell receptor beta chain comes out of a study of blood T cell repertoires in COVID-19 (dated by TCRdb to the early 2020s). Notes on the research overall: Samples covering the acute and convalescent phases of COVID-19 were provided by collaborators in the United States, Italy and Spain. The material from the prospective study consisted of cDNA or gDNA derived from T cells, B-cell-depleted T cells, or PBMCs. Subjects who had been exposed to COVID-19, were actively infected with it, or had recovered from it provided the deeply sampled blood TCRbeta repertoires that made up the dataset. The repertoires were released in a freely available public database intended as a resource for research on the immune response to SARS-CoV-2. Samples were obtained from the ongoing ImmuneRACE study (first 160 participants) and from some 1,300 subjects provided by 6 global collaborators. Nearly every sample came with metadata listing a de-identified subject ID, COVID-19 status, age in years and sex. Where available, HLA class I and class II types were obtained from metadata supplied by the sample provider rather than from assay-based typing.

The full study reports these points: How much clinical and demographic metadata was included differed by source and by participant, and the metadata was provided uncurated.

CDR3 length: 14 amino acids, cysteine to phenylalanine. The DNA shown is the 42-base CDR3, in frame from base 1. V sheds 5 bases and J sheds 2 bases, leaving 7 bases between their ends. CDR1 and CDR2 (LGHDT, YNNKEL) derive from the germline V gene (reference sequence). TCRbeta CDR3 regions were amplified from genomic DNA using the immunoSEQ Assay, a bias-controlled multiplex PCR. The paper's data handling went like this. Within the assay, amplification of reference gene primers was used to estimate how many nucleated cells each sample contained. To quantify the absolute abundance of each unique TCRbeta CDR3 rearrangement, sequence reads were collapsed and filtered. For each sample, productive Simpson clonality was calculated as the square root of Simpson's diversity index across productive rearrangements. TCRdb stores this immuneACCESS table with in-frame sequences only. Part of the clones is absent; in the studies checked, under half of the shortfall reflects unresolved V genes, and no reason is known for the rest. V, J and clone size were drawn from that table, and D and trimming were deduced from the DNA. Within this sample are around 160,000 clones, with approximately 80% of them counted one time only. The ten top clones hold more than 3% of the sample.

Participants in the prospective study were enrolled through a virtual design, were aged 18 to 89 years, and lived in approximately 25 United States geographic areas. To assign participants to cohorts, the prospective study relied on clinical history that participants themselves reported in a screening survey and a study questionnaire. Recovered participants in ImmuneRACE Cohort 3 were defined as having two consecutive negative NP/OP PCR tests, clearance from a healthcare professional, or resolution of symptoms. Mobile phlebotomists in the prospective study collected whole blood, serum and a nasopharyngeal or oropharyngeal swab from every participant. Over a roughly 2-month period, participants in the prospective study had the option of providing additional blood draws and questionnaires. Prospective study blood samples were shipped either frozen or at room temperature before DNA extraction. Notes on this clone: Its antigen is still unknown. Nothing much larger sits one base from this clone, and base qualities are not available.

The sequence was collected from an older woman who had recovered from COVID-19. The V and J genes are TRBV3-1 (or the pseudogene TRBV3-2) and TRBJ1-6; a tentative D call is TRBD1 (6 bases match). The material sequenced was PBMCs or T cells enriched from blood (not recorded which). The nucleotide sequence is given as TGTGCCAGCAGCTGGACAGCCTATAATTCACCCCTCCACTTT. Its protein is CASSWTAYNSPLHF.